This T cell receptor beta chain was obtained from a study of blood T cell repertoires in COVID-19. Trimming took off 7 bases at V and 9 bases at J, with 16 bases between the two ends. In germline, CDR1 is MDHEN, CDR2 SYDVKM. This CDR3 comprises 12 residues. This clone was found a few times. TCRdb's copy holds only in-frame clones and misses some; the assay was immunoSEQ multiplex PCR. The data contain some 310,000 clones, almost 90% of them singletons. The chain joins TRBV28 to TRBJ2-7; weak D call: TRBD1 (6 bases). This TCR came from a woman between 40 and 50 years old with COVID-19, enrolled during active disease. The sequenced sample consisted of peripheral blood. Written as DNA, the CDR3 is TGTGCCAGCACCTTCCCTACAGGGAGGCAGTACTTC. It encodes CASTFPTGRQYF.